One T cell receptor (beta chain) is described in this entry. What it binds is not known. The data were taken from a study of shared clonotypes between healthy human individuals. Overall study findings and caveats: Larger estimated richness was generally seen in naive subsets than in memory subsets.

TCRdb's copy holds only in-frame clones and misses some; the assay was immunoSEQ multiplex PCR. Of 2 million to 2.5 million clones listed, around 95% are singletons. The CDR3 loop spans 16 amino acids. CDR1 and CDR2 (germline): SGHRS, YFSETQ. V dropped 4 bases and J dropped 4; count of bases not matched to a gene: 9. The sequencing input was naive CD4+ T cells sorted from blood. Subset: CD45RA+ positively selected. The V gene is TRBV5-1, the J gene TRBJ2-3; 10 nucleotides agree with TRBD2. The receptor was derived from a man between 18 and 35 years old in good health. This CDR3 is CASSPQAGGPADTQYF. CDR3 DNA: TGCGCCAGCAGCCCACAAGCGGGAGGGCCTGCAGATACGCAGTATTTT.